This T cell receptor beta chain was observed in a study of molecular identifiers for immune sequencing clone quantification. About the research overall: Within a replicate experiment, RNA obtained from either about 21,000 or 97,000 naive CD8 cells was divided into five aliquots, and four of those aliquots were then sequenced.

In this sample, this clonotype turned up many times. Antigen: not known. Study-level results: Clonotypes surpassing 20 RNA copies contained over 97% of effector molecules, versus under 1% in naive cells. Reportedly, one cell's Jurkat TCR RNA was detected within 1,100,000 naive CD8 cells.

The CDR3 covers 13 residues. The germline V gene has CDR1 SGHDN and CDR2 FVKESK. Trimming cost V 2 bases and J 0 bases, with 4 bases left between them. Sorting selected naive CD8 T cells with a CD8+CD4-CCR7+CD45RA+ phenotype. TCRdb passed the PCR reads through MiXCR, listing each CDR3 protein once. The data contain some 580,000 distinct CDR3 sequences, over 25% of them singletons. The sample comprised naive CD8+ T cells from blood, with Jurkat cell RNA spiked in. Subset of the sample: FACS-sorted CD8+CD4-CCR7+CD45RA+ naive T cells. The sequence came from a human donor in good health. Some libraries in this study had Jurkat cell RNA spiked in. The V and J genes are TRBV14 and TRBJ2-5; unclear D gene. CDR3 loop: CASSQRYQETQYF. The DNA of the CDR3 is TGTGCCAGCAGCCAACGGTACCAAGAGACCCAGTACTTC.